Below are 5 T cell receptor beta chains sequenced from a single sample in a study of early T cells in non-severe SARS-CoV-2 infection. Via MiXCR, TCRdb re-called the 5' RACE reads, giving one row per CDR3 protein. This table has tens of thousands of distinct CDR3 sequences, about 10% appearing once. Sequenced: whole blood. These receptors came from an adult who was a healthcare worker with PCR-confirmed SARS-CoV-2 infection or an uninfected control (not recorded which).

This clonotype was seen a few times. This chain connects TRBV7-2 to TRBJ2-3; unclear D gene. V dropped 1 base and J dropped 3 bases, with 11 bases sitting between them. Germline values: CDR1 SGHTA, CDR2 FQGNSA. The CDR3 loop spans 15 amino acids. The CDR3 reads CASSLESRKTDTQYF. The CDR3 region has the DNA TGTGCCAGCAGCTTAGAGTCTCGGAAAACAGATACGCAGTATTTT.

This clonotype was seen ten or more times. V is TRBV7-8 and J is TRBJ2-1, with D uncertain. Trimming shortened V by 3 bases and J by 5 bases, and 8 bases separated the two germline ends. Germline lookup yields CDR1 SGHVS and CDR2 FQNEAQ. The CDR3 is 13 residues long. The chain's CDR3 is CASSFRSNNEQFF. As DNA, the CDR3 is TGTGCCAGCAGCTTTAGATCGAACAATGAGCAGTTCTTC.

In its sample, this clonotype was seen a few times. The rearrangement joins TRBV9 to TRBJ2-1; unclear D gene. The CDR3 is 15 residues long. Germline-derived CDR1 and CDR2 are SGDLS and YYNGEE. The ends were cut back, 5 bases at V and 0 bases at J, with 12 bases in the middle. The CDR3 sequence is CASSPTSNSYNEQFF. DNA for the CDR3: TGTGCCAGCAGTCCAACTTCGAACTCCTACAATGAGCAGTTCTTC.

This clonotype was observed at least ten times. One junction end disagrees with the germline gene, perhaps due to a read error. This rearrangement joins TRBV28 to TRBJ2-7; TRBD2 is a possible D gene (5 bases). The CDR3 spans 12 residues. CDR1 MDHEN and CDR2 SYDVKM come from the germline V gene. CDR3 region: CASSTARRSEDF. CDR3 DNA sequence: TGTGCCAGCAGTACCGCACGACGCTCGGAGGACTTC.

This clonotype was picked up many times. This chain links TRBV11-2 with TRBJ2-1; 11 positions agree with TRBD2. Germline V gene sequence: CDR1 SGHAT, CDR2 FQNNGV. V lost 4 bases and J lost 9; bases outside the gene matches: 8. The CDR3 runs 15 residues. Here the CDR3 reads CASSSRLAGLSEQFF. DNA of the CDR3: TGTGCCAGCAGCTCCCGACTAGCGGGATTGAGTGAGCAGTTCTTC.